This T cell receptor (beta chain) comes out of a study of T cell responses to AZD1222 COVID-19 vaccine. Regarding the study as a whole: Only a handful of people who got AZD1222 tested seropositive at baseline. Females made up more of the donors, who were largely white British, and clonal diversity may have come out too low.

Worth noting for this clone: Its antigen is currently unknown.

TCRdb keeps only in-frame clones here, not all; method: immunoSEQ multiplex PCR. The table lists under 55,000 clones, around four fifths of them singletons. The starting material was peripheral blood, obtained on day 0 of AZD1222 vaccination. This clonotype was sampled from an adult in good health.

This CDR3 reads CAISESDGTVGQPQHF. In DNA, the CDR3 is TGTGCCATCAGTGAGTCGGATGGGACAGTCGGTCAGCCCCAGCATTTT. This rearrangement joins TRBV10-3 to TRBJ1-5; 7 nucleotides line up with TRBD1. CDR3 length: 16 residues. V shed 0 bases and J 6 bases; nucleotides not matched to a gene: 8. In germline, CDR1 is ENHRY, CDR2 SYGVKD.